The subject of this entry is one T cell receptor beta chain. Its antigen is as yet unknown. The PCR used 52 TRBV and 13 TRBJ primers. The method was immunoSEQ multiplex PCR; TCRdb's version includes in-frame clones alone and lacks a portion of them. The table includes tens of thousands of clones, roughly 92% detected once. The sample is drawn from a study of regulatory T cells. The study's findings and limits: In CD3G-deficient patients, conventional CD4+ T cells were enriched for hydrophobic CDR3 residues at positions 6 and 7. Skewed V and J usage and few unique V-J pairs marked patient repertoires, most in Tregs.

Sequencing was performed on conventional CD4+ T cells sorted from blood. The source is a child younger than 10 with CD3G deficiency.

CDR3 DNA sequence: TGCACCAGCAGCCAAGGGAGGCGTCTTTGGGGTGTCCGGGGCACCGGGGAGCTGTTTTTT. Protein: CTSSQGRRLWGVRGTGELFF. The gene calls are TRBV1 and TRBJ2-2; the table's D call TRBD2 went unverified against the DNA. TRBV1 is labeled a pseudogene. The CDR3 totals 20 residues.